This T cell receptor (beta chain) was recorded in a study of long-term antiretroviral therapy in people with HIV. Study findings and constraints: An increase in diversity followed ART, yet levels stayed below transplant donor controls. It was not possible to obtain data on ART adherence, viral resistance or therapy changes.

V was clipped by 2 bases and J by 2 bases; unmatched bases: 3. This CDR3 comprises 14 residues. Germline values: CDR1 GTSNPN, CDR2 SVGIG (reference sequence). Of note for this clone: Its antigen is not known.

At the survey level, the v3.0 immunoSEQ assay was run. The protocol was immunoSEQ multiplex PCR, while the TCRdb copy is restricted to in-frame clones and leaves out a portion. This table has approximately 32,000 clones, about four fifths appearing once. This chain connects TRBV30 to TRBJ2-3; 8 nucleotides match TRBD2. The TCR originated in a man aged 18 to 30 with HIV. The sample here was unsorted PBMCs, taken 0.4 years before starting antiretroviral therapy. The CDR3 loop is CAWSLAGNTDTQYF. CDR3 sequence (DNA): TGTGCCTGGAGTCTAGCGGGTAACACAGATACGCAGTATTTT.